These T cell receptor beta chains were read from a single sample in a study of cytomegalovirus exposure and HLA in healthy donors. Profiling relied on immunoSEQ multiplex PCR, and the TCRdb table lists in-frame clones only, not all of them. The table has 100,000 to 150,000 clones, 84% seen once. The material sequenced was PBMCs. The receptors stem from a middle-aged man in good health and CMV-seronegative. CDR3s include the opening cysteine and the closing phenylalanine or tryptophan. The D gene is left open where the match is weak. Where a row states a size, it is once, few, many or the class of an expanded clone; other rows omit it.

v_gene,j_gene,abundance,d_gene,CDR3nt,CDR3aa
TRBV5-1,TRBJ2-7,-,TRBD1,TGCGCCAGCAGCCTACAGGGGTGGGATGAGGACGAGCAGTACTTC,CASSLQGWDEDEQYF
TRBV18,TRBJ1-4,once,-,TGTGCCAGCTCGCTCGGGATTCCAACTAATGAAAAACTGTTTTTT,CASSLGIPTNEKLFF
TRBV4-3,TRBJ2-7,-,TRBD2,TGCGCCAGCAGCCAGGGACTAGCGGACTCCTACGAGCAGTACTTC,CASSQGLADSYEQYF
TRBV2,TRBJ2-7,-,TRBD2,TGTGCCAGCAGTGACGTAGCGGGGTACGAGCAGTACTTC,CASSDVAGYEQYF
TRBV14,TRBJ2-1,-,-,TGTGCCAGCAGCCAAGAAATAGGGGGACCCTACAATGAGCAGTTCTTC,CASSQEIGGPYNEQFF
TRBV6-6,TRBJ1-5,-,TRBD1,TGTGCCAGCACCAAAACAGGGGAGCGCAATCAGCCCCAGCATTTT,CASTKTGERNQPQHF
TRBV19,TRBJ1-6,-,-,TGTGCCAGTAGTATAGAGGGCCAACAGCGGCCCAGGAATTCACCCCTCCACTTT,CASSIEGQQRPRNSPLHF
TRBV6-4,TRBJ1-5,few,-,TGTGCCAGCAGTGACTCTCCGGGAGGACAGCCCCAGCATTTT,CASSDSPGGQPQHF
TRBV5-1,TRBJ1-1,-,-,TGCGCCAGCAGGGAAGGGGCTGCGAACACTGAAGCTTTCTTT,CASREGAANTEAFF
TRBV15,TRBJ1-1,-,-,TGTGCCACCAGCTCGACGACAGGCGTTGCCACTGAAGCTTTCTTT,CATSSTTGVATEAFF
TRBV27,TRBJ1-4,once,TRBD1,TGTGCCAGCGGACAGGGCTCCGGAGGTGAAAAACTGTTTTTT,CASGQGSGGEKLFF
TRBV5-1,TRBJ1-1,once,-,TGCGCCAGCAGTCCGGACAGCTTGAACACTGAAGCTTTCTTT,CASSPDSLNTEAFF
TRBV9,TRBJ1-2,once,-,TGTGCCAGCAGCGTAGGTGGGGCGGATAACTATGGCTACACCTTC,CASSVGGADNYGYTF
TRBV7-2,TRBJ1-2,-,-,TGTGCCAGCAGCGGGGGACAAAACTATGGCTACACCTTC,CASSGGQNYGYTF
TRBV15,TRBJ2-5,once,-,TGTGCCACCAGCAGTCGGACTCCCCAGGAGACCCAGTACTTC,CATSSRTPQETQYF
TRBV4-1,TRBJ1-6,-,TRBD1,TGCGCCAGCAGCCAGGGGGGACAGGCGAACTATAATTCACCCCTCCACTTT,CASSQGGQANYNSPLHF
TRBV7-2,TRBJ1-2,-,-,TGTGCCAGCAGCTTTCAGGTAGCTAACTATGGCTACACCTTC,CASSFQVANYGYTF
TRBV13,TRBJ1-5,-,-,TGTGCCAGCAGCTTATCCCAAGGCAGGGCGATAAATCAGCCCCAGCATTTT,CASSLSQGRAINQPQHF
TRBV7-8,TRBJ2-7,-,-,TGTGCCAGCAGCCCAGAGGCGGCTCGGGTCCACGAGCAGTACTTC,CASSPEAARVHEQYF
TRBV27,TRBJ1-2,-,-,TGTGCCAGCAGTTTACATCCCCCTTCCCCTGGTAGTGGCTACACCTTC,CASSLHPPSPGSGYTF
TRBV13,TRBJ2-7,-,-,TGTGCCAGCAGCCCTCGGGATAGTGGCGAGCAGTACTTC,CASSPRDSGEQYF
TRBV6-1,TRBJ2-7,-,TRBD1,TGTGCCAGCAGGGTTGGGACAGAAATCTACGAGCAGTACTTC,CASRVGTEIYEQYF
TRBV27,TRBJ2-7,-,-,TGTGCCAGCGGCTCCGGGACTCTCTACGAGCAGTACTTC,CASGSGTLYEQYF
TRBV12-5,TRBJ1-2,-,-,TGTGCTAGTGTCCCGACAGATTCTCCCTATGGCTACACCTTC,CASVPTDSPYGYTF
TRBV5-6,TRBJ2-5,-,TRBD2,TGTGCCAGCAGCTCCGGGGGGGTAAACCAAGAGACCCAGTACTTC,CASSSGGVNQETQYF
TRBV29-1,TRBJ2-2,-,-,TGCAGCGTTGAAGACAGGACGAACACCGGGGAGCTGTTTTTT,CSVEDRTNTGELFF
TRBV6-5,TRBJ2-7,-,-,TGTGCCAGCAGCACGGTCATCTACTACGAGCAGTACTTC,CASSTVIYYEQYF
TRBV6-6,TRBJ1-4,few,TRBD1,TGTGCCAGCAGTCGGGACAGGGGGAATGAAAAACTGTTTTTT,CASSRDRGNEKLFF
TRBV5-6,TRBJ2-3,-,TRBD2,TGTGCCAGCAGCTTGGGTGGGGGGGGATCAGATACGCAGTATTTT,CASSLGGGGSDTQYF
TRBV4-1,TRBJ1-1,-,-,TGCGCCAGCAGCCAAGCAGTGAACACTGAAGCTTTCTTT,CASSQAVNTEAFF
TRBV6-1,TRBJ1-1,-,-,TGTGCCAGCACCCCCCGACAGGTGTCGAACACTGAAGCTTTCTTT,CASTPRQVSNTEAFF
TRBV4-2,TRBJ1-6,-,-,TGTGCCAGCAGCCAAGAGGCCAGGGCGAATTCACCCCTCCACTTT,CASSQEARANSPLHF
TRBV15,TRBJ1-4,medium-sized,-,TGTGCCACCAGCAGCCTAGCAACTAATGAAAAACTGTTTTTT,CATSSLATNEKLFF
TRBV7-9,TRBJ2-3,-,TRBD2,TGTGCCAGCAGCTCGATAGCGGGGGGCCGATCCGCGCAAACGCAGTATTTT,CASSSIAGGRSAQTQYF
TRBV7-2,TRBJ1-5,-,-,TGTGCCAGCAGCTTAGGAGCAGGTTATAGCAATCAGCCCCAGCATTTT,CASSLGAGYSNQPQHF